What follows is one T cell receptor (beta chain) and its context. Method: immunoSEQ multiplex PCR; TCRdb's copy keeps in-frame clones and lacks some. The table has about 590,000 clones, around 95% seen once. Naive CD8 cells comprised CD45RO-negative, CCR7-positively selected cells, excluding terminally differentiated effector memory CD45RA+ cells. This sample was included in a study of shared clonotypes between healthy human individuals. The material sequenced was naive CD8+ T cells sorted from blood. The origin of this receptor is a woman younger than 45 in good health.

The CDR3, as DNA: TGTGCCAGCAGCCCGGGACTAGCGGGAGACGAGCAGTACTTC. This codes for CASSPGLAGDEQYF. This chain joins TRBV13 and TRBJ2-7; 14 nucleotides match TRBD2. The trim removed 5 bases at V and 5 bases at J, leaving 2 bases unmatched. The CDR3 covers 14 residues. Germline CDR1 PRHDT, CDR2 FYEKMQ (reference sequence).